What follows is one T cell receptor beta chain and its context. Antigen: not known. The data stem from a study of T cell repertoires in cytomegalovirus infection. Study-level background: Carrying CMV and the relevant HLA type showed in public TCR beta signatures.

Points from the study as a whole: Accumulated public TCR beta family frequency recognized individuals carrying CMV together with the relevant HLA. Across the ex vivo response, the dominant clonotypes were HLA-C-restricted CMV-specific TCR beta clonotypes.

TCRdb recomputed calls from the reads with MiXCR, one row per CDR3 protein. The sample holds hundreds of thousands of distinct CDR3 sequences, approximately 30% seen once. V lost 0 bases, J lost 1 base, and 13 bases lay in between. Per germline, CDR1 SGHDN and CDR2 FVKESK. The CDR3 contains 16 residues. Sequenced sample: PBMCs. The chain recombines TRBV14 with TRBJ2-7; D is possibly TRBD1 (6 bases). The TCR originated in a human donor in good health (CMV status not recorded). Some clones in this sample may be carry-over from other donors' samples. CDR3 DNA sequence: TGTGCCAGCAGCCAAGATCTACAGGGAGAATCCTACGAGCAGTACTTC. Translation gives CASSQDLQGESYEQYF.